This TCR beta chain came from a study of cytomegalovirus exposure and HLA in healthy donors. Study-wide context: A data release that came early held around 85 million unique TCRs from HLA-typed donors.

Primers included in the PCR were 60 Vbeta and 13 Jbeta primers. Libraries were prepared by immunoSEQ multiplex PCR; TCRdb keeps only in-frame clonotypes and omits some of them. Here the sample spans approximately 290,000 clones, about 80% being singletons. CDR3 length: 13 residues. Trimming took off 2 bases at V and 11 bases at J, with 15 bases between the two ends. The germline V gene has CDR1 MNHEY and CDR2 SMNVEV (reference sequence). This sequence joins TRBV27 and TRBJ1-1; D is perhaps TRBD1 (6 bases). The sequence derives from a girl aged 2 to 10 in good health and CMV-seronegative. The sequencing input was PBMCs. As DNA, the CDR3 is TGTGCCAGCAGTTTAGACGGGGGGCGCACGGCTTTCTTT. This encodes CASSLDGGRTAFF.